This T cell receptor beta chain is drawn from a study of T-cell memory formation after mild COVID-19. The V gene end was trimmed by 3 bases and the J gene end by 8 bases; junction bases not matched to a gene: 5. CDR1 and CDR2 (germline): SGHVS, FNYEAQ. The CDR3 has 14 residues. Study-wide findings and caveats: Clones contracting across day 15 to 85 had a balanced CD4/CD8 profile; later expanding clones leaned CD4+.

TCRdb itself ran the 5' RACE reads through MiXCR, one entry per CDR3 protein. The repertoire holds roughly 350,000 distinct CDR3 sequences, with around 30% as singletons. Concerning this clonotype itself: No antigen is known for it.

The chain recombines TRBV7-6 with TRBJ2-1, with 9 bases identical to TRBD1. This clonotype was sampled from an adult woman who had mild COVID-19 (a few samples of this study predate the infection). Cell type and time point are not known. The sequenced sample was PBMCs or a T cell subset sorted from them (not recorded which). CDR3 region: CASSFGQGRYEQFF. The CDR3 nucleotides are TGTGCCAGCAGCTTTGGACAGGGGAGGTATGAGCAGTTCTTC. Complete variable domain (other parts from reference TRBV7-6 and TRBJ2-1): GAGVSQSPRYKVTKRGQDVALRCDPISGHVSLYWYRQALGQGPEFLTYFNYEAQQDKSGLPNDRFSAERPEGSISTLTIQRTEQRDSAMYRCASSFGQGRYEQFFGPGTRLTVL.